These 20 T cell receptor beta chains were sequenced from one sample in a study of blood T cell repertoires in COVID-19. Sequenced by immunoSEQ multiplex PCR; TCRdb stores in-frame clones only, minus some. Of 470,000 or so clones in the sample, 75% to 90% were seen once. The sequencing input was peripheral blood. Receptor source: a human donor in a cohort sampled during active COVID-19.

This rearrangement joins TRBV4-1 to TRBJ2-1; 12 bases line up with TRBD2. The CDR3 is made up of 16 amino acids. Germline CDR1 is MGHRA and CDR2 is YSYEKL. The trim removed 2 bases at V and 8 bases at J, leaving 7 bases unmatched. This chain's CDR3 is CASSQQGLAGSDEQFF. CDR3 DNA sequence: TGCGCCAGCAGCCAACAGGGACTAGCGGGTTCTGATGAGCAGTTCTTC.

The rearrangement links TRBV19 to TRBJ1-4, with TRBD1 matching 7 bases. V gave up 7 bases and J gave up 0 bases; unmatched junction bases: 5. This CDR3 region has 15 residues. CDR1 is LNHDA, CDR2 SQIVND, per germline (reference sequence). This chain's CDR3 is CASNSRGATNEKLFF. The CDR3 DNA follows: TGTGCCAGTAATTCCAGGGGGGCAACTAATGAAAAACTGTTTTTT.

With respect to this clone: This specimen includes other DNA sequences encoding the same CDR3. V is TRBV11-3 and J is TRBJ2-1, with no clear D. This CDR3 has 12 amino acids. The germline V gene encodes CDR1 SGHNT and CDR2 YENEEA. V lost 0 bases, J lost 7 bases, and 4 bases lay in between. In DNA form, the CDR3 reads TGTGCCAGCAGCTTAGATCTAAATGAGCAGTTCTTC. Protein: CASSLDLNEQFF. Combining the CDR3 with reference TRBV11-3 and TRBJ2-1 gives the whole variable domain EAGVVQSPRYKIIEKKQPVAFWCNPISGHNTLYWYLQNLGQGPELLIRYENEEAVDDSQLPKDRFSAERLKGVDSTLKIQPAELGDSAVYLCASSLDLNEQFFGPGTRLTVL.

This chain joins TRBV5-1 and TRBJ1-2; D is uncertain. The CDR3 spans 14 residues. Deletions cut 0 bases from V and 0 bases from J, with 6 bases between. Germline CDR1 reads SGHRS; CDR2 reads YFSETQ. CDR3 coding DNA: TGCGCCAGCAGCTTGGACAGAGCTAACTATGGCTACACCTTC. Protein: CASSLDRANYGYTF.

V gene TRBV18 combines with J gene TRBJ2-5, with D hard to call. The CDR3 is made up of 15 amino acids. Germline CDR1 KGHSH, CDR2 LQKENI. V was cut by 2 bases and J by 1 base, with 11 bases left in between. In DNA, the CDR3 is TGTGCCAGCTCACCAAAGGCGGTATTCCAAGAGACCCAGTACTTC. Translation: CASSPKAVFQETQYF.

This clone came up a few times. This chain uses TRBV15 with TRBJ2-1, with unresolved D. V was clipped by 1 base and J by 0 bases, with 10 bases between them. Germline lookup yields CDR1 LNHNV and CDR2 YYDKDF (reference sequence). The CDR3 covers 16 residues. Written as DNA, the CDR3 is TGTGCCACCAGCAGAGGAGCGACCATCTCCTACAATGAGCAGTTCTTC. Its protein is CATSRGATISYNEQFF.

The genes are TRBV28 and TRBJ2-5; tentatively, D is TRBD1 (6 bases). Trimming stripped 9 bases from V and 2 bases from J, with 13 bases between. This CDR3 contains 13 residues. Germline CDR1 MDHEN, CDR2 SYDVKM. In DNA form, the CDR3 reads TGTGCCAGTCGTCGGACAGCACAAGAGACCCAGTACTTC. Amino acids: CASRRTAQETQYF.

The chain combines TRBV28 with TRBJ1-2; possibly TRBD1 for D (5 bases). CDR3 size: 16 residues. V lost 2 bases and J lost 0, with 13 bases in between. Germline lookup yields CDR1 MDHEN and CDR2 SYDVKM. This CDR3 is CASSLTGPASNYGYTF. In DNA, the CDR3 is TGTGCCAGCAGTTTAACAGGCCCGGCTTCTAACTATGGCTACACCTTC.

This clone is a singleton in its sample. The chain is built from TRBV5-6 and TRBJ2-7; D call uncertain. The germline CDR1 and CDR2 sequences are SGHDT and YYEEEE. V lost 2 bases to trimming and J lost 2 bases, with 5 bases between them. The CDR3 runs to 12 residues. The CDR3 sequence: CASSFTTYEQYF. CDR3 coding DNA: TGTGCCAGCAGCTTTACAACCTACGAGCAGTACTTC.

The chain carries TRBV30 and TRBJ2-7, with 9 nucleotides matching TRBD1. The V and J ends lost 8 bases and 1 base, in that order; junction bases with no gene match: 12. CDR1 and CDR2 (germline): GTSNPN, SVGIG (reference sequence). This CDR3 is built from 15 residues. CDR3 sequence reads: CAGTGGSFSSYEQYF. The CDR3 DNA follows: TGTGCCGGAACAGGGGGCAGTTTTTCATCCTACGAGCAGTACTTC.

The chain uses TRBV12-3 or TRBV12-4 and TRBJ1-2; D is unclear. The CDR3 is made up of 12 amino acids. V lost 6 bases to trimming and J lost 6 bases, with 11 bases between them. The CDR3 nucleotides read TGTGCCAGCAGCACCGGGGTCGATGGCTACACCTTC. It translates to CASSTGVDGYTF.

This chain uses TRBV5-1 with TRBJ2-7, with 8 nucleotides matching TRBD1. In germline, CDR1 is SGHRS, CDR2 YFSETQ. J was trimmed by 3 bases and V by 4 bases; bases with no gene match: 15. This CDR3 contains 17 residues. As DNA, the CDR3 is TGCGCCAGCAGCCACCCGAGGTTGACAGGGGCGATCTACGAGCAGTACTTC. Protein product: CASSHPRLTGAIYEQYF.

Here the CDR3 reads CASSHGRGTGNTIYF. The CDR3 DNA reads as TGTGCCAGCAGCCATGGGCGGGGCACCGGAAACACCATATATTTT. The chain recombines TRBV7-2 with TRBJ1-3, with a weak D call TRBD1 (5 bases). V dropped 5 bases and J dropped 4 bases, with 15 bases sitting between them. The CDR3 sequence is 15 residues long. From germline, CDR1 is SGHTA and CDR2 FQGNSA.

In this sample, this clone turned up once. CDR3 sequence reads: CASSVSGNTEAFF. The CDR3 DNA sequence: TGTGCCAGCAGCGTTTCAGGGAACACTGAAGCTTTCTTT. The V call is TRBV9, the J call TRBJ1-1; D unclear. Deletions cut 2 bases from V and 1 base from J, with 6 bases between. The CDR3 totals 13 residues. Per the germline V gene, CDR1 is SGDLS and CDR2 is YYNGEE.

The chain joins TRBV7-9 to TRBJ1-1, with 12 bases aligning to TRBD1. The length of the CDR3 is 16 residues. Germline V gene data show CDR1 as SEHNR and CDR2 as FQNEAQ (reference sequence). The junction had 6 bases not matched to a gene; V was cut back by 3 bases and J by 4 bases. Here the CDR3 DNA reads TGTGCCAGCAGCTTGGGGGCGGGACAGGGGGCCACTGAAGCTTTCTTT. This encodes CASSLGAGQGATEAFF.

The chain joins TRBV7-2 to TRBJ2-5, with 12 bases that match TRBD2. In germline, CDR1 is SGHTA, CDR2 FQGNSA. V was clipped by 5 bases and J by 9 bases; unmatched bases: 10. The length of the CDR3 is 15 residues. The CDR3 DNA is TGTGCCAGCAGCCAACTAGCGGGAGGCGAGGGACCCCAGTACTTC. This gives the protein CASSQLAGGEGPQYF.

The V and J genes are TRBV5-1 and TRBJ2-1; 8 bases are a match to TRBD1. Losses at the gene ends were 6 bases for V and 6 bases for J; bases not matched to a gene: 8. Germline loops: CDR1 SGHRS, CDR2 YFSETQ. The CDR3 totals 14 residues. This CDR3 is CASKPGGPSNEQFF. In DNA, the CDR3 is TGCGCCAGCAAGCCAGGGGGCCCTTCCAATGAGCAGTTCTTC.

V and J are TRBV19 and TRBJ1-1; a weak D match, TRBD1 (6 bases). Germline loops: CDR1 LNHDA, CDR2 SQIVND (reference sequence). The CDR3 covers 17 residues. V was shortened by 7 bases and J by 1 base, with 22 bases between the two germline ends. The chain's CDR3 is CASTPGGGRLGNTEAFF. CDR3 nucleotides: TGTGCCAGTACCCCCGGGGGGGGGCGTCTAGGGAACACTGAAGCTTTCTTT.

The gene calls are TRBV4-2 and TRBJ1-6, with 8 bases fitting TRBD1. CDR3 size: 17 residues. The V gene end was trimmed by 0 bases and the J gene end by 10 bases; junction bases not matched to a gene: 11. Germline loops: CDR1 LGHNA, CDR2 YNFKEQ. The chain's CDR3 is CASSQDTDRDWHSPLHF. DNA for the CDR3: TGTGCCAGCAGCCAAGATACGGACAGGGACTGGCACTCACCCCTCCACTTT.

The chain joins TRBV27 to TRBJ2-3; 7 positions agree with TRBD2. The germline V gene has CDR1 MNHEY and CDR2 SMNVEV (reference sequence). After removal of 5 bases from V and 5 bases from J, the junction contained 4 bases not matched to a gene. The length of the CDR3 is 13 residues. CDR3 DNA sequence: TGTGCCAGCAGTATGGCGGGGGAAGATACGCAGTATTTT. The encoded protein is CASSMAGEDTQYF.